This TCR beta chain was recovered during a study of shared clonotypes between healthy human individuals. The assay ran at deep level. The assay was immunoSEQ multiplex PCR, and TCRdb's table has in-frame clones only and misses some. The data hold millions of clones, with 95% observed a single time. Germline lookup yields CDR1 SGHRS and CDR2 YFSETQ. The ends were cut back, 5 bases at V and 2 bases at J, with 11 bases in the middle. CDR3 length: 13 amino acids. V and J are TRBV5-1 and TRBJ2-7; D gene ambiguous. This clonotype was obtained from a young man in good health. Sequenced: naive CD4+ T cells sorted from blood. Subset in this sample: CD45RA+ positively selected. For the CDR3, the DNA is TGCGCCAGCAGTCCTGACCCAGCCTACGAGCAGTACTTC. It translates to CASSPDPAYEQYF.